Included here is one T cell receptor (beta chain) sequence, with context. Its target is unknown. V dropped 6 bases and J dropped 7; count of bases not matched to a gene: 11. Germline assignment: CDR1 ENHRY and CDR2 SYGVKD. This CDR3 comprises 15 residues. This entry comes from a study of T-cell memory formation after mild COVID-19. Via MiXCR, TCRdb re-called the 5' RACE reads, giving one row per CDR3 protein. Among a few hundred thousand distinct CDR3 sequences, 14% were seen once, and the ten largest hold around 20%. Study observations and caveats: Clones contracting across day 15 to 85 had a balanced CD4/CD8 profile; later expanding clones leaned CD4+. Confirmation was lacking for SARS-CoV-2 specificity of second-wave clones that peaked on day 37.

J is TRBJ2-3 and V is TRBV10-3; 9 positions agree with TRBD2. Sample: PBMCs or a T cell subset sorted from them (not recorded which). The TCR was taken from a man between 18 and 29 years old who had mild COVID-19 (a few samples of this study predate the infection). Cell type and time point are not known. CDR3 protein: CAIRKRGDYQYTQYF. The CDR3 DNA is TGTGCCATCAGAAAGCGGGGGGACTACCAATATACGCAGTATTTT.